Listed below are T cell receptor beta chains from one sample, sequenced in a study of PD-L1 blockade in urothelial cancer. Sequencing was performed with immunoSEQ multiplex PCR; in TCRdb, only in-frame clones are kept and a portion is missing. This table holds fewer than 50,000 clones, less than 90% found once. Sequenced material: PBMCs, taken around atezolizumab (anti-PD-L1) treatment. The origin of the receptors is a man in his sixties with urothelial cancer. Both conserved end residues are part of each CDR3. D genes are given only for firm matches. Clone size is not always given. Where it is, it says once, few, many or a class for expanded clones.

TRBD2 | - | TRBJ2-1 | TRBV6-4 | CASSPGTSGRMNEQFF | TGTGCCAGCAGTCCCGGGACTAGCGGGAGGATGAATGAGCAGTTCTTC
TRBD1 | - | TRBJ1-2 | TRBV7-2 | CASSQGQGLVYGYTF | TGTGCCAGCAGCCAAGGACAGGGGTTAGTCTATGGCTACACCTTC
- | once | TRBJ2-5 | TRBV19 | CASSTGLGTQYF | TGTGCCAGTAGCACGGGACTTGGTACCCAGTACTTC
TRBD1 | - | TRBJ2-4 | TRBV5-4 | CASSSQSGTGVIQYF | TGTGCCAGCAGCTCACAATCCGGGACAGGGGTCATTCAGTACTTC
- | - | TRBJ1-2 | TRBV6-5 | CASRGGGSGYTF | TGTGCCAGCAGGGGGGGTGGTAGCGGCTACACCTTC
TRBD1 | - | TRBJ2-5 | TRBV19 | CASHSRDRGLGETQYF | TGTGCCAGTCATAGCCGGGACAGGGGGCTGGGAGAGACCCAGTACTTC
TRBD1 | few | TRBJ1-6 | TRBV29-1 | CSVGTDFNSPLHF | TGCAGCGTGGGGACAGACTTTAATTCACCCCTCCACTTT
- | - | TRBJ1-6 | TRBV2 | CASRSDRADNSPLHF | TGTGCCAGCAGATCCGACAGAGCCGATAATTCACCCCTCCACTTT
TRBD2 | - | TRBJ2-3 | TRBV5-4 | CASSLRSGRVTDTQYF | TGTGCCAGCAGCTTACGAAGCGGGAGGGTGACAGATACGCAGTATTTT
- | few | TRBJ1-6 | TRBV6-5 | CASGPGGNSPLHF | TGTGCCAGCGGTCCCGGGGGGAATTCACCCCTCCACTTT
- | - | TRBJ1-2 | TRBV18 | CASSNQFNYGYTF | TGTGCCAGCTCGAATCAGTTTAACTATGGCTACACCTTC
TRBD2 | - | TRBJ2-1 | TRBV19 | CASSLGTSGREEQFF | TGTGCCAGTAGCTTAGGGACTAGCGGGAGAGAAGAGCAGTTCTTC
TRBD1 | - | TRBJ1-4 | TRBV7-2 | CASSLARQGNEKLFF | TGTGCCAGCAGCTTAGCGAGACAGGGTAATGAAAAACTGTTTTTT
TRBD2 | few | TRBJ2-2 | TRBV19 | CASRGDSGGTGELFF | TGTGCCAGTCGGGGCGATAGCGGGGGGACCGGGGAGCTGTTTTTT
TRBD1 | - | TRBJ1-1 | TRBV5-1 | CASSDGQGSNTEAFF | TGCGCCAGCAGCGATGGACAGGGGTCGAACACTGAAGCTTTCTTT
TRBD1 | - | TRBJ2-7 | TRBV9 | CASSVEGQGGYEQYF | TGTGCCAGCAGCGTCGAGGGACAGGGGGGGTACGAGCAGTACTTC
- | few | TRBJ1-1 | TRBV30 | CAWSPQAGTEAFF | TGTGCCTGGAGTCCACAGGCTGGAACTGAAGCTTTCTTT
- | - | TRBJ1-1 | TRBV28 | CASSRGGAYTEAFF | TGTGCCAGCAGCCGGGGAGGGGCGTATACTGAAGCTTTCTTT
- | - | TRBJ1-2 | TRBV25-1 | CASSESGGGNYGYTF | TGTGCCAGCAGTGAATCTGGGGGCGGTAACTATGGCTACACCTTC
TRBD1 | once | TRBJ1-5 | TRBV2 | CASSEPGQGYPDNQPQHF | TGTGCCAGCAGTGAACCCGGACAGGGGTACCCTGATAATCAGCCCCAGCATTTT